This TCR beta chain originates from a study of T cell repertoires in cytomegalovirus infection. Only a few counts were recorded for this clonotype. Its antigen is as yet unknown. Via MiXCR, TCRdb re-called the reads, giving one row per CDR3 protein. In the table there are 900,000 to 950,000 distinct CDR3 sequences, around a third of which are singletons. This CDR3 spans 16 amino acids. Germline V CDR1 and CDR2: MNHEY, SMNVEV (reference sequence). V was pared by 2 bases and J by 2 bases, with 3 bases of the junction left unmatched. The receptor comes from a human donor in good health (CMV status not recorded). Some clones in this sample may be carry-over from other donors' samples. The sequenced sample was cultured CD8+ T cells from PBMCs, obtained from culture after CMV antigen stimulation. The gene calls are TRBV27 and TRBJ2-6, with 7 bases lining up with TRBD2. This CDR3 is CASSLGGVPGANVLTF. The CDR3 DNA reads as TGTGCCAGCAGTTTAGGGGGGGTCCCTGGGGCCAACGTCCTGACTTTC.